Presented here are 25 T cell receptor beta chains from one specimen sequenced in a study of regulatory T cells in long-lasting Graves disease (dated by TCRdb to the early 2020s). What this sample's time point label stands for: persistent/refractory GD, antithyroid drugs over 5 years with positive TRAb. For both TCR sequencing and RNA sequencing, RNA was extracted from PBMCs using TRIzol. The method behind the library was multiplex PCR. The sequencing machine was an Illumina HiSeq 4000. TCR beta libraries were built with iRepertoire HTBI primers and Arm-PCR amplification of CDR3 regions. TCRdb trimmed the raw reads at Q25, called clones with MiXCR and kept productive beta chains. Each entry merges the rows of one CDR3 protein and shows their most common DNA and genes. Across this sample there are 700,000 or so distinct CDR3 sequences, with approximately 31% seen only once. The ten largest clonotypes hold about two fifths of the sample.

This material consisted of peripheral blood mononuclear cells (PBMCs), taken when the disease was refractory, from a patient treated with antithyroid drugs. The receptors originated from a female donor with Graves disease.

This chain joins TRBV5-1 and TRBJ1-6; 7 bases align to TRBD1. The CDR3 totals 15 residues. J lost 8 bases, V lost 0 bases, and 5 bases had no gene match. The germline V gene has CDR1 SGHRS and CDR2 YFSETQ. The CDR3 bases are TGCGCCAGCAGCTTGGAGCAGGGGGGGGATTCACCCCTCCACTTT. Translated, it gives CASSLEQGGDSPLHF.

The rearrangement joins TRBV5-1 to TRBJ2-7; D gene uncertain. This CDR3 has 14 amino acids. The V gene lost 5 bases and the J gene lost 2 bases, with 14 bases spanning the gap. Germline CDR1 is SGHRS and CDR2 is YFSETQ. Here the CDR3 reads CASREDGATYEQYF. CDR3 sequence (DNA): TGCGCCAGCAGGGAAGACGGTGCCACCTACGAGCAGTACTTC.

This clonotype was observed a few times. The V and J genes are TRBV20-1 and TRBJ2-4, with 13 positions matching TRBD2. CDR1 and CDR2 from the germline V gene are DFQATT and SNEGSKA (reference sequence). CDR3 size: 23 residues. After removal of 3 bases from V and 0 bases from J, the junction contained 23 bases not matched to a gene. CDR3 sequence (DNA): TGCAGTGCTAGGGCACGGGAGGGACTAGCGGGATTGCGATTCATCCTAGCCAAAAACATTCAGTACTTC. Translating gives CSARAREGLAGLRFILAKNIQYF.

The chain employs TRBV6-1 and TRBJ2-7; possible D gene TRBD1, 7 bases. CDR1 is MNHNS, CDR2 SASEGT, per germline. Trimming took off 3 bases at V and 3 bases at J, with 12 bases between the two ends. The CDR3 has 14 residues. The CDR3 DNA is TGTGCCAGCAGTGATTCAGGGGGACTCTACGAGCAGTACTTC. Its translation is CASSDSGGLYEQYF.

V is TRBV27 and J is TRBJ2-7; 7 bases align to TRBD2. The germline gives CDR1 MNHEY, CDR2 SMNVEV (reference sequence). The CDR3 length is 16 residues. V gave up 3 bases and J gave up 3 bases; unmatched junction bases: 11. CDR3 in amino acids: CASSFVGLGRDYEQYF. For the CDR3, the DNA is TGTGCCAGCAGTTTTGTAGGACTAGGGAGAGACTACGAGCAGTACTTC.

The rearrangement uses TRBV20-1 and TRBJ2-7, with 9 nucleotides matching TRBD2. The J segment lost 0 bases and the V segment lost 6 bases, leaving 6 bases of the junction unmatched. CDR1 is DFQATT, CDR2 SNEGSKA, per germline (reference sequence). The CDR3 loop spans 14 amino acids. The CDR3 loop reads CSARSGRNSYEQYF. The CDR3 DNA follows: TGCAGTGCCAGAAGCGGGAGGAACTCCTACGAGCAGTACTTC.

The gene calls are TRBV19 and TRBJ1-2; D remains ambiguous. The length of the CDR3 is 12 residues. CDR1 is LNHDA, CDR2 SQIVND, per germline (reference sequence). V lost 3 bases, J lost 6 bases, and 8 bases lay in between. CDR3 amino acids: CASSILSHGYTF. The CDR3 nucleotides read TGTGCCAGTAGTATTCTCAGCCATGGCTACACCTTC.

This clonotype turned up a few times. V gene TRBV7-3 combines with J gene TRBJ2-7; D may be TRBD1 or TRBD2 (5 bases each). V lost 4 bases, J lost 0 bases, and 16 bases lay in between. The germline V gene has CDR1 SGHTA and CDR2 FQGTGA. CDR3 length: 16 amino acids. CDR3 sequence: CASSSGTEGSSYEQYF. CDR3 nucleotide sequence: TGTGCCAGCAGCTCAGGGACCGAAGGTAGCTCCTACGAGCAGTACTTC.

The rearrangement joins TRBV27 to TRBJ1-2; tentative D call: TRBD1 (6 bases). The V end was cut by 7 bases, the J end by 4 bases, with 16 bases between. Looked up from germline, CDR1 is MNHEY and CDR2 is SMNVEV (reference sequence). The CDR3 is 14 residues long. This CDR3 reads CASMRGGHGYGYTF. In DNA, the CDR3 is TGTGCCAGCATGAGGGGGGGGCACGGCTATGGCTACACCTTC.

This clonotype was observed many times. The rearrangement joins TRBV2 to TRBJ2-5, with a tentative D call TRBD2 (6 bases). The CDR3 contains 19 residues. Deletions cut 2 bases from V and 5 bases from J, with 27 bases between. Germline CDR1 reads SNHLY; CDR2 reads FYNNEI. The chain's CDR3 is CASSEPGQSGLHRRETQYF. Here the CDR3 DNA reads TGTGCCAGCAGTGAACCCGGCCAATCGGGACTTCATAGGAGGGAGACCCAGTACTTC.

This clonotype was detected a few times. This chain connects TRBV27 to TRBJ1-6; no reliable D call. The CDR3 consists of 14 residues. Germline assignment: CDR1 MNHEY and CDR2 SMNVEV (reference sequence). The germline V and J ends were trimmed by 6 bases and 0 bases, with 6 bases remaining between them. The CDR3, as DNA: TGTGCCAGCAGCTCCCGCTCCTATAATTCACCCCTCCACTTT. Translating it yields CASSSRSYNSPLHF.

The rearrangement uses TRBV11-2 and TRBJ1-2; possibly TRBD1 for D (5 bases). Germline V lookup: CDR1 SGHAT, CDR2 FQNNGV. The V end was cut by 5 bases, the J end by 4 bases, with 20 bases between. CDR3 length equals 16 residues. DNA for the CDR3: TGTGCCAGCAGCACCCCCGGGGCGGGCATCGGCTATGGCTACACCTTC. It codes for CASSTPGAGIGYGYTF.

This clonotype has just a few counts. This chain links TRBV11-3 with TRBJ2-2; 7 positions match TRBD1. V lost 4 bases, J lost 0 bases, and 5 bases stayed unmatched. CDR1 SGHNT and CDR2 YENEEA come from the germline V gene. This CDR3 comprises 16 residues. CDR3 coding DNA: TGTGCCAGCAGCTCCAGGACAGGTGCGAACACCGGGGAGCTGTTTTTT. Translating it yields CASSSRTGANTGELFF.

The J gene is TRBJ2-2, the V gene TRBV6-2 or TRBV6-3; TRBD2 matches at 11 bases. This CDR3 region has 16 residues. Per germline, CDR1 MNHEY and CDR2 SVGEGT. V was clipped by 5 bases and J by 0 bases; unmatched bases: 2. The CDR3 sequence: CASSVAGGTNTGELFF. The CDR3 region has the DNA TGTGCCAGCAGTGTAGCGGGAGGGACGAACACCGGGGAGCTGTTTTTT.

The rearrangement uses TRBV7-2 and TRBJ2-4; no clear D. The CDR3 spans 10 residues. Germline assignment: CDR1 SGHTA and CDR2 FQGNSA. Trimming shortened V by 10 bases and J by 3 bases, and 4 bases separated the two germline ends. The DNA for the CDR3 is TGTGCCACCGGCAAAAACATTCAGTACTTC. Its translation: CATGKNIQYF.

V usage is TRBV6-1 and J usage is TRBJ2-5; 9 bases are a match to TRBD1. V gave up 6 bases and J gave up 4 bases; unmatched junction bases: 18. The CDR3 runs to 18 residues. Germline values: CDR1 MNHNS, CDR2 SASEGT. Here the CDR3 reads CASSKNTGGALIGETQYF. As DNA, the CDR3 is TGTGCCAGCAGCAAAAATACAGGGGGCGCCTTAATTGGAGAGACCCAGTACTTC.

This clonotype was picked up many times. The chain couples TRBV6-1 to TRBJ2-5; D gene uncertain. Germline lookup yields CDR1 MNHNS and CDR2 SASEGT. The CDR3 length is 13 residues. Trimming cost V 7 bases and J 4 bases, with 13 bases left between them. The CDR3: CASTAQKGETQYF. DNA of the CDR3: TGTGCCAGCACCGCACAGAAGGGAGAGACCCAGTACTTC.

In its sample, this clonotype was seen a few times. This chain joins TRBV6-1 and TRBJ2-5; TRBD2 matches at 10 bases. Looked up from germline, CDR1 is MNHNS and CDR2 is SASEGT. This CDR3 contains 17 residues. V dropped 2 bases and J dropped 5; count of bases not matched to a gene: 11. Here the CDR3 DNA reads TGTGCCAGCAGTGAATTTTTGGCTAGCGGGAGTGGGGAGACCCAGTACTTC. It yields the protein CASSEFLASGSGETQYF.

The rearrangement joins TRBV5-1 to TRBJ1-2, with D perhaps TRBD1 (5 bases). CDR3 length: 14 amino acids. Germline loops: CDR1 SGHRS, CDR2 YFSETQ. Trimming removed 2 bases at V and 8 bases at J, with 16 bases between. The CDR3 DNA follows: TGCGCCAGCAGCTTCAGGCAAGAGGGGTACGGCTACACCTTC. Its protein product is CASSFRQEGYGYTF.

Comments on this clonotype: No conserved phenylalanine or tryptophan is present at the end of the CDR3, so a read error is the likely explanation. The chain carries TRBV28 and TRBJ1-1; D call uncertain. Looked up from germline, CDR1 is MDHEN and CDR2 is SYDVKM. There are 12 residues in the CDR3. V lost 3 bases to trimming and J lost 3 bases, with 5 bases between them. CDR3 nucleotides: TGTGCCAGCAGTTTGGGTTACACTGAAGCTTTCGTT. The encoded protein is CASSLGYTEAFV.

This clonotype was detected only a few times. J is TRBJ2-7 and V is TRBV15; the match to TRBD2 covers 7 bases. Germline CDR1 reads LNHNV; CDR2 reads YYDKDF (reference sequence). The J segment lost 4 bases and the V segment lost 2 bases, leaving 2 bases of the junction unmatched. The CDR3 consists of 13 residues. In DNA, the CDR3 is TGTGCCACCAGCAGAAGGGAGGGATACGAGCAGTACTTC. Its translation is CATSRREGYEQYF.

The rearrangement links TRBV30 to TRBJ2-7; D is possibly TRBD1 (6 bases). The CDR3 length is 13 residues. The germline V and J ends were trimmed by 3 bases and 2 bases, with 11 bases remaining between them. Germline V gives CDR1 GTSNPN, CDR2 SVGIG (reference sequence). The CDR3 DNA sequence: TGTGCCTGGAGCCGGGACACTACCTACGAGCAGTACTTC. Its translation is CAWSRDTTYEQYF. Using reference TRBV30 and TRBJ2-7 for the parts outside the CDR3, the full variable domain is SQTIHQWPATLVQPVGSPLSLECTVEGTSNPNLYWYRQAAGRGLQLLFYSVGIGQISSEVPQNLSASRPQDRQFILSSKKLLLSDSGFYLCAWSRDTTYEQYFGPGTRLTVT.

A remark on this clonotype: This may arise from a read error, as a much more abundant clone is one base away. The V call is TRBV27, the J call TRBJ2-5; TRBD1 matches 10 bases. J was trimmed by 9 bases and V by 0 bases; bases with no gene match: 16. The CDR3 extends over 18 amino acids. CDR1 is MNHEY, CDR2 SMNVEV, per germline (reference sequence). The CDR3, as DNA: TGTGCCAGCAGTTTATCGATTCCGGGACAGGGGAAATGGGAGGCCCAGTACTTC. Residues: CASSLSIPGQGKWEAQYF.

The chain combines TRBV5-4 with TRBJ2-1, with 8 bases aligning to TRBD2. The germline V gene encodes CDR1 SGHNT and CDR2 YYREEE (reference sequence). Trimming took 5 bases from V and 8 from J; bases not matched to a gene: 6. The CDR3 totals 13 residues. CDR3 loop: CASSREGIDEQFF. The CDR3 nucleotides read TGTGCCAGCAGTCGGGAGGGTATAGATGAGCAGTTCTTC.

This clonotype occurred a few times. This sequence joins TRBV12-3 or TRBV12-4 and TRBJ1-4; no firm D call. The ends were cut back, 6 bases at V and 7 bases at J, with 15 bases in the middle. The CDR3 consists of 14 residues. CDR3 sequence: CASRSGRNGEKLFF. The CDR3, as DNA: TGTGCCAGCAGAAGCGGGAGGAATGGTGAAAAACTGTTTTTT.